These 30 T cell receptor beta chains share one sample of origin, sequenced in a study of shared clonotypes between healthy human individuals. Here immunoSEQ multiplex PCR was the method, and the copy in TCRdb shows in-frame clones only, minus some. The sample contains over 2 million clones, 85% to 95% of which appear only once. The sequenced material came from naive CD4+ T cells sorted from blood. Documented subset: CD45RA+ positively selected. These receptors came from a man between 18 and 35 years old in good health.

The chain has TRBV4-1 and TRBJ1-2; no definite D call. The V and J ends lost 3 bases and 0 bases respectively, with 14 bases between them. CDR1 is MGHRA and CDR2 is YSYEKL in the germline V gene. The CDR3 covers 16 residues. The CDR3 nucleotides read TGCGCCAGCAGCCACCCTACATCGGAAGCTAACTATGGCTACACCTTC. Protein: CASSHPTSEANYGYTF.

The chain carries TRBV30 and TRBJ1-4; D call uncertain. The CDR3 runs to 13 residues. V was trimmed by 0 bases and J by 10 bases, leaving 12 bases between them. CDR1 is GTSNPN, CDR2 SVGIG, per germline (reference sequence). The CDR3 DNA is TGTGCCTGGAGTGTTGCCCCAACGGGAAAACTGTTTTTT. It is translated as CAWSVAPTGKLFF.

This sequence joins TRBV4-3 and TRBJ2-1, with 13 nucleotides matching TRBD2. Germline CDR1 reads LGHNA; CDR2 reads YSLEER. After removal of 0 bases from V and 8 bases from J, the junction contained 4 bases not matched to a gene. The CDR3 extends over 16 amino acids. The CDR3 loop reads CASSQDGLAGAYEQFF. The CDR3 region has the DNA TGCGCCAGCAGCCAAGACGGACTAGCGGGAGCCTATGAGCAGTTCTTC.

The chain joins TRBV6-5 to TRBJ1-1; TRBD1 might be the D (6 bases). CDR1 and CDR2 from the germline V gene are MNHEY and SVGAGI. CDR3 length equals 13 residues. V lost 7 bases to trimming and J lost 6 bases, with 15 bases between them. Here the CDR3 reads CASKTGSGAEAFF. As DNA, the CDR3 is TGTGCCAGCAAAACAGGGAGCGGGGCTGAAGCTTTCTTT.

This chain uses TRBV2 with TRBJ2-3; D may match TRBD1 or TRBD2 (6 bases each). The CDR3 loop spans 14 amino acids. V lost 8 bases to trimming and J lost 2 bases, with 14 bases between them. Germline CDR1 is SNHLY and CDR2 is FYNNEI. DNA of the CDR3: TGTGCCAGCGGAAACGGGGGCTCCACAGATACGCAGTATTTT. Translating it yields CASGNGGSTDTQYF.

The chain joins TRBV28 to TRBJ1-2; 8 positions agree with TRBD1. J gave up 13 bases and V 2 bases, and 9 bases lay outside the gene matches. The CDR3 is made up of 13 amino acids. Looked up from germline, CDR1 is MDHEN and CDR2 is SYDVKM. CDR3 DNA: TGTGCCAGCAGTTTACGCCGGGACAGGTCTTCCACCTTC. The encoded protein is CASSLRRDRSSTF.

This chain uses TRBV10-1 with TRBJ2-2; no firm D call. This CDR3 contains 16 residues. V shed 5 bases and J shed 1 base, with 14 bases lying between them. Germline CDR1 and CDR2: WNHNN and SYGVQD (reference sequence). CDR3 coding DNA: TGCGCCAGCAGTTTTCCCCCGACGGTGAACACCGGGGAGCTGTTTTTT. This encodes CASSFPPTVNTGELFF.

This chain links TRBV5-5 with TRBJ2-3; 10 bases fit TRBD2. The CDR3 is made up of 17 amino acids. Trimming took 4 bases from V and 1 from J; bases not matched to a gene: 9. CDR1 and CDR2 (germline): SGHKS, YYEKEE (reference sequence). CDR3 sequence (DNA): TGTGCCAGCAGCCCCACCGGGACTAGCGCACGCACAGATACGCAGTATTTT. Translating it yields CASSPTGTSARTDTQYF.

For this clone: One end of the junction does not line up with germline, which may come from a read error. The chain recombines TRBV9 with TRBJ2-6; no definite D call. This CDR3 contains 12 residues. Germline CDR1 SGDLS, CDR2 YYNGEE. CDR3 in DNA: TGTGCCAGCAGCGTAGTGTCAGGCTCCTTGTCTTTC. This sequence encodes CASSVVSGSLSF.

The table lists this clone with a count of one. The chain combines TRBV5-1 with TRBJ2-5; 7 bases agree with TRBD1. V gave up 4 bases and J gave up 0 bases; unmatched junction bases: 6. The length of the CDR3 is 15 residues. CDR1 and CDR2 (germline): SGHRS, YFSETQ. This CDR3 reads CASSHGTAYQETQYF. CDR3 nucleotides: TGCGCCAGCAGCCACGGGACAGCGTACCAAGAGACCCAGTACTTC.

In this sample, this clone turned up a few times. The chain links TRBV6-1 to TRBJ1-5, with TRBD1 identical over 10 bases. Germline values: CDR1 MNHNS, CDR2 SASEGT. V trimming: 8 bases; J trimming: 4 bases; junction bases outside the gene matches: 8. The CDR3 runs to 15 residues. The CDR3 loop is CASGRGTGENQPQHF. The DNA of the CDR3 is TGTGCCAGCGGCCGTGGGACAGGGGAGAATCAGCCCCAGCATTTT.

The rearrangement joins TRBV6-6 to TRBJ1-1; 8 nucleotides line up with TRBD1. This CDR3 has 14 residues. Germline CDR1 MNHNY, CDR2 SVGAGI (reference sequence). V dropped 6 bases and J dropped 6; count of bases not matched to a gene: 9. The CDR3 nucleotides read TGTGCCAGCAGATTGTTTGACAGGGGCCCTGAAGCTTTCTTT. It specifies CASRLFDRGPEAFF.

This clone occurred once. The V and J genes are TRBV5-4 and TRBJ2-7, with 13 bases aligning to TRBD2. V dropped 4 bases and J dropped 5; count of bases not matched to a gene: 9. This CDR3 comprises 16 residues. Germline values: CDR1 SGHNT, CDR2 YYREEE (reference sequence). The CDR3 region has the DNA TGTGCCAGCAGCCGGGGGATTGGACTAGCGGGAGACGAGCAGTACTTC. Residues: CASSRGIGLAGDEQYF.

CDR3 sequence: CASSTRQGFYTF. The CDR3 region has the DNA TGTGCCAGTAGTACCCGACAGGGGTTCTACACCTTC. The chain couples TRBV19 to TRBJ1-2, with TRBD1 identical over 8 bases. CDR3 size: 12 residues. Losses at the gene ends were 4 bases for V and 10 bases for J; bases not matched to a gene: 5. Germline CDR1 is LNHDA and CDR2 is SQIVND (reference sequence).

The chain is built from TRBV4-3 and TRBJ2-7; weak D call: TRBD2 (6 bases). This CDR3 is built from 15 residues. CDR1 is LGHNA, CDR2 YSLEER, per germline. V was cut by 4 bases and J by 1 base, with 14 bases left in between. The CDR3 loop reads CASSRVAESSYEQYF. DNA for the CDR3: TGCGCCAGCAGCCGAGTAGCGGAATCATCCTACGAGCAGTACTTC.

The chain couples TRBV11-2 to TRBJ2-7, with D unclear. CDR3 length: 15 amino acids. Germline CDR1 SGHAT, CDR2 FQNNGV. The V end lost 3 bases, the J end lost 4 bases, and 16 bases lay between the germline ends. The CDR3 region has the DNA TGTGCCAGCAGCTTGGAATTGGGTTCTTCATACGAGCAGTACTTC. Its protein is CASSLELGSSYEQYF.

About this clone: It may be a read error: a sequence one base away is much more abundant. The chain carries TRBV7-9 and TRBJ1-1; D call uncertain. CDR1 is SEHNR, CDR2 FQNEAQ, per germline (reference sequence). The CDR3 covers 13 residues. V shed 4 bases and J shed 1 base, with 7 bases lying between them. The CDR3 DNA sequence: TGTGCCAGCAGCTCCACAACGAACACTGAAGCTTTCTTT. Protein product: CASSSTTNTEAFF. The whole variable domain, remainder taken from reference TRBV7-9 and TRBJ1-1, is DTGVSQNPRHKITKRGQNVTFRCDPISEHNRLYWYRQTLGQGPEFLTYFQNEAQLEKSRLLSDRFSAERPKGSFSTLEIQRTEQGDSAMYLCASSSTTNTEAFFGQGTRLTVV.

The chain uses TRBV6-6 and TRBJ1-2; unclear D gene. This CDR3 is built from 14 residues. Per germline, CDR1 MNHNY and CDR2 SVGAGI (reference sequence). Trimming left V 6 bases short and J 5 bases short, with 16 bases between. The CDR3 spells CASRGEALGYGYTF. In DNA, the CDR3 is TGTGCCAGCAGGGGAGAGGCCTTGGGGTATGGCTACACCTTC.

The chain joins TRBV27 to TRBJ1-5, with D maybe TRBD1 (6 bases). This CDR3 spans 16 amino acids. Germline V gives CDR1 MNHEY, CDR2 SMNVEV (reference sequence). The V gene lost 3 bases and the J gene lost 5 bases, with 17 bases spanning the gap. CDR3 sequence: CASSFTGHGGDQPQHF. The CDR3, as DNA: TGTGCCAGCAGTTTTACGGGGCACGGGGGCGATCAGCCCCAGCATTTT.

The chain employs TRBV2 and TRBJ1-6, with D possibly matching TRBD1 (6 bases). The CDR3 spans 14 residues. Trimming cost V 6 bases and J 0 bases, with 6 bases left between them. CDR1 is SNHLY, CDR2 FYNNEI, per germline. The CDR3 DNA is TGTGCCAGCAGAGGGGGCTCCTATAATTCACCCCTCCACTTT. As protein: CASRGGSYNSPLHF.

The table lists this clone with a count of one. The CDR3 loop reads CASKVEYGSGNTIYF. CDR3 DNA sequence: TGTGCCAGCAAGGTGGAGTATGGCTCTGGAAACACCATATATTTT. The chain links TRBV6-1 to TRBJ1-3; no clear D gene. CDR3 length: 15 amino acids. Germline V CDR1 and CDR2: MNHNS, SASEGT. The V gene lost 7 bases and the J gene lost 0 bases, with 13 bases spanning the gap.

This sequence joins TRBV27 and TRBJ1-3; the match to TRBD1 covers 8 bases. The CDR3 length is 15 residues. Germline loops: CDR1 MNHEY, CDR2 SMNVEV (reference sequence). V lost 3 bases, J lost 4 bases, and 5 bases stayed unmatched. CDR3 sequence: CASSLTGVAGNTIYF. The CDR3 bases are TGTGCCAGCAGTTTGACAGGGGTAGCCGGAAACACCATATATTTT.

The rearrangement links TRBV30 to TRBJ2-7; maybe TRBD2 (6 bases). CDR1 is GTSNPN, CDR2 SVGIG, per germline (reference sequence). Trimming stripped 2 bases from V and 3 bases from J, with 14 bases between. This CDR3 region has 14 residues. Here the CDR3 reads CAWSRGGTDYEQYF. The CDR3 DNA is TGTGCCTGGAGTCGGGGCGGGACTGACTACGAGCAGTACTTC.

The chain joins TRBV19 to TRBJ2-7; the match to TRBD1 covers 9 bases. CDR1 and CDR2 (germline): LNHDA, SQIVND (reference sequence). The CDR3 is made up of 15 amino acids. The V segment lost 4 bases and the J segment 2 bases; nucleotides outside the gene matches: 6. For the CDR3, the DNA is TGTGCCAGTAGTAAGGACAGGGGCAGACCCTACGAGCAGTACTTC. It codes for CASSKDRGRPYEQYF.

The chain has TRBV27 and TRBJ2-1, with 11 nucleotides matching TRBD1. V gave up 5 bases and J gave up 7 bases; unmatched junction bases: 7. Germline CDR1 MNHEY, CDR2 SMNVEV (reference sequence). The CDR3 length is 15 residues. The CDR3 loop reads CASSPLGQGANEQFF. The CDR3, as DNA: TGTGCCAGCAGTCCTCTTGGACAGGGGGCAAATGAGCAGTTCTTC.

This clone appeared many times. The identical CDR3 is also encoded by other nucleotide sequences in the sample. The chain couples TRBV30 to TRBJ2-7, with 7 bases that match TRBD2. Germline lookup yields CDR1 GTSNPN and CDR2 SVGIG (reference sequence). CDR3 length: 12 amino acids. After removal of 4 bases from V and 3 bases from J, the junction contained 3 bases not matched to a gene. The CDR3 here is CAWTSGNYEQYF. For the CDR3, the DNA is TGTGCCTGGACCAGCGGGAACTACGAGCAGTACTTC. The full variable domain, its missing parts supplied by reference TRBV30 and TRBJ2-7, is SQTIHQWPATLVQPVGSPLSLECTVEGTSNPNLYWYRQAAGRGLQLLFYSVGIGQISSEVPQNLSASRPQDRQFILSSKKLLLSDSGFYLCAWTSGNYEQYFGPGTRLTVT.

This clone was counted once. The rearrangement links TRBV28 to TRBJ2-2; TRBD2 aligns across 9 bases. CDR1 is MDHEN, CDR2 SYDVKM, per germline. The CDR3 contains 14 residues. The ends lost 7 bases at V and 8 bases at J; junction bases unmatched: 8. The chain's CDR3 is CASTHRTSVGELFF. CDR3 nucleotides: TGTGCCAGCACCCATAGGACTAGCGTGGGGGAGCTGTTTTTT.

This chain links TRBV5-1 with TRBJ2-2; a possible D gene is TRBD1 (5 bases). Per germline, CDR1 SGHRS and CDR2 YFSETQ. This CDR3 comprises 15 residues. The germline V and J ends were trimmed by 1 base and 5 bases, with 12 bases remaining between them. The CDR3 DNA follows: TGCGCCAGCAGCTTGTCGACAGTTTGGACCGGGGAGCTGTTTTTT. Encoded protein: CASSLSTVWTGELFF.

This rearrangement joins TRBV7-8 to TRBJ1-1, with 7 positions matching TRBD1. This CDR3 region has 16 residues. The germline CDR1 and CDR2 sequences are SGHVS and FQNEAQ. Trimming at V came to 4 bases and at J to 1 base, leaving 9 bases not matched to a gene. As DNA, the CDR3 is TGTGCCAGCAGCTCTGTCTCCAGGACAGGGAACACTGAAGCTTTCTTT. Translation gives CASSSVSRTGNTEAFF.

This chain connects TRBV10-3 to TRBJ1-1; 7 nucleotides line up with TRBD1. J was trimmed by 1 base and V by 6 bases; bases with no gene match: 8. Germline-derived CDR1 and CDR2 are ENHRY and SYGVKD. The CDR3 is 15 residues long. The CDR3 region is CAISVRDSENTEAFF. The CDR3 nucleotides are TGTGCCATCAGCGTCAGGGACAGCGAGAACACTGAAGCTTTCTTT.